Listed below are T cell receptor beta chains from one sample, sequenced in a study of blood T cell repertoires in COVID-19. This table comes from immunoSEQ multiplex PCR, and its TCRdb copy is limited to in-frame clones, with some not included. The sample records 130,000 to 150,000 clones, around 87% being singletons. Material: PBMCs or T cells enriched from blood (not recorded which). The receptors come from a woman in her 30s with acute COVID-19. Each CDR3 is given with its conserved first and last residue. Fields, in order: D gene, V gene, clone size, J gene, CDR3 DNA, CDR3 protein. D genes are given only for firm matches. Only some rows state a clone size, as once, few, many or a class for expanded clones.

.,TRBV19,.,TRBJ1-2,TGTGCCAGTAGAAACCCTCACTCAGGGGCCTATGGCTACACCTTC,CASRNPHSGAYGYTF
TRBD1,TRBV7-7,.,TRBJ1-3,TGTGCTAGCAGCCCAACCCGACAGGGCCCTGGAAACACCATATATTTT,CASSPTRQGPGNTIYF
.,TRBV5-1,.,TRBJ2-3,TGCGCCAGCCGCGGAGGGGGCACAGATACGCAGTATTTT,CASRGGGTDTQYF
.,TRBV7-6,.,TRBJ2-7,TGTGCCAGCAGCTTAAATAACGAGCAGTACTTC,CASSLNNEQYF
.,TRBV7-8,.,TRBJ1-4,TGTGCCAGCAGCTTTACCGGGGGGGTTAATGAAAAACTGTTTTTT,CASSFTGGVNEKLFF
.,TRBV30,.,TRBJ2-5,TGTGCCTGGAGTGTAATGTTACTAGACCAAGAGACCCAGTACTTC,CAWSVMLLDQETQYF
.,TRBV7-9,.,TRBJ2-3,TGTGCCAGCAGCCTCAGAAAGGAGGGCACAGATACGCAGTATTTT,CASSLRKEGTDTQYF
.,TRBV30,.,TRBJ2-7,TGTGCCTGGAGTGTATACCGAGGATACCTCGACGAGCAGTACTTC,CAWSVYRGYLDEQYF
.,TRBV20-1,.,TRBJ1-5,TGCAGTGCTAGTCTAGGTAGCAATCAGCCCCAGCATTTT,CSASLGSNQPQHF
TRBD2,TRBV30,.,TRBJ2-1,TGTGCCTGGGGGACTAGCGGGACAACCTACAATGAGCAGTTCTTC,CAWGTSGTTYNEQFF
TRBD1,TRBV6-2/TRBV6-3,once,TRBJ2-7,TGTGCCAGCAGCCGAAGACAGGGGGCTGGATCCTACGAGCAGTACTTC,CASSRRQGAGSYEQYF
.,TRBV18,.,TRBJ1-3,TGTGCCAGCTCACCGACCCCGGGGGGTGGAAACACCATATATTTT,CASSPTPGGGNTIYF
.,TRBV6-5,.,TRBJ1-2,TGTGCCAGCAGTTATGATGCCGTGACTTATAACTATGGCTACACCTTC,CASSYDAVTYNYGYTF
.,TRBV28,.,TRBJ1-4,TGTGCCACAGGGAAGCCGTGGGCTAATGAAAAACTGTTTTTT,CATGKPWANEKLFF
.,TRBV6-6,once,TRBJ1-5,TGTGCCAGCAGTTACGGTCTTGGACAGTCACGACAGCCCCAGCATTTT,CASSYGLGQSRQPQHF
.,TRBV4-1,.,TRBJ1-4,TGCGCCAGCAGCCGCGATGTAGGAGCAACTAATGAAAAACTGTTTTTT,CASSRDVGATNEKLFF
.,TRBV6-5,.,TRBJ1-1,TGTGCCAGCAGTTTGACAGAGAACACTGAAGCTTTCTTT,CASSLTENTEAFF
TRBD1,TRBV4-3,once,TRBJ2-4,TGCGCCAGCAGCCAAGTGGACAGGGACAAAAACATTCAGTACTTC,CASSQVDRDKNIQYF
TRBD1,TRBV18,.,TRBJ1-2,TGTGCCAGCTCACCCTCCGGGACAGGGCCAACTAACTATGGCTACACCTTC,CASSPSGTGPTNYGYTF
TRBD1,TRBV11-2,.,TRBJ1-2,TGTGCCAGCAGCTTCGACTCCGGGACAGGTAGTAGAGGCTACACCTTC,CASSFDSGTGSRGYTF
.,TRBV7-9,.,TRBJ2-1,TGTGCCAGCAGCCCGCCCGTGTCAGGATACAATGAGCAGTTCTTC,CASSPPVSGYNEQFF
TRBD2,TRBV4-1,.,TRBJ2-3,TGCGCCAGCAGTCACGGACTAGCGGGAATCACAGATACGCAGTATTTT,CASSHGLAGITDTQYF
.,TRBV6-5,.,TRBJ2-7,TGTGCCAGCAGTACCCGGGACTCGATCGCCGAGCAGTACTTC,CASSTRDSIAEQYF
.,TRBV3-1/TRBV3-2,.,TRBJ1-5,TGTGCCAGCAGCCAAATCGCAGGGGTCAATCAGCCCCAGCATTTT,CASSQIAGVNQPQHF
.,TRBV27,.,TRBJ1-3,TGTGCCAGTGGGGCCTTATCCTCTGGAAACACCATATATTTT,CASGALSSGNTIYF
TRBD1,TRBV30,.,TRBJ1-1,TGTGCCTGGAGTGAGTTCGGGACAGCAAACACTGAAGCTTTCTTT,CAWSEFGTANTEAFF
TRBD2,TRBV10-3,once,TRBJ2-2,TGTGCCATCAGTGAAGCGGGAGGGCCACCCACCGGGGAGCTGTTTTTT,CAISEAGGPPTGELFF
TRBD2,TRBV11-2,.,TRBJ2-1,TGTGCCAGCAGCTTAGGCGGGGGCTACAATGAGCAGTTCTTC,CASSLGGGYNEQFF
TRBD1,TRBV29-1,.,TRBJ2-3,TGCAGCGTTGAAAGGGACAGAGGGGGAGATACGCAGTATTTT,CSVERDRGGDTQYF
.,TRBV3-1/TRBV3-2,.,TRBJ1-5,TGTGCCAGCAGCCAAGCGGGACTCGGCAATCAGCCCCAGCATTTT,CASSQAGLGNQPQHF
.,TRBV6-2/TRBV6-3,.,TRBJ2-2,TGTGCCAGCAGTTACTCTGCAGAATCCGGGGAGCTGTTTTTT,CASSYSAESGELFF
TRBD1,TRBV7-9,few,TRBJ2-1,TGTGCCAGCAGCTTAAGGGACAGCCAGAACAATGAGCAGTTCTTC,CASSLRDSQNNEQFF
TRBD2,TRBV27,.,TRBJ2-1,TGTGCCAGCAGTTTAAGCGGGAGTACCTACAATGAGCAGTTCTTC,CASSLSGSTYNEQFF
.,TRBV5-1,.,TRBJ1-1,TGCGCCAGCAGCTTGTTATCCGGTTTCTCTGAAGCTTTCTTT,CASSLLSGFSEAFF
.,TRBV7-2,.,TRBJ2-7,TGTGCCAGCAGCTTAGCCGGGATCCCCTACGAGCAGTACTTC,CASSLAGIPYEQYF
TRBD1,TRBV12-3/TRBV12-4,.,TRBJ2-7,TGTGCCAGCAGCATCAACAGGGGCCTCGAGCAGTACTTC,CASSINRGLEQYF
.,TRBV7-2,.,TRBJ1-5,TGTGCCAGCAGCCAGACCCCGACAGGAAAATTTCAGCCCCAGCATTTT,CASSQTPTGKFQPQHF
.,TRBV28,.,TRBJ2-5,TGTGCCAGCAGGGAGACAGGGAGGCCAGAGACCCAGTACTTC,CASRETGRPETQYF
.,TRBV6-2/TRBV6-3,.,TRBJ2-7,TGTGCCAGCAGTTATATCAGCGGTTCCTCCTACGAGCAGTACTTC,CASSYISGSSYEQYF
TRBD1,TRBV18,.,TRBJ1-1,TGTGCCAGCTCACCACCCCGGGACAGGGGCACTGAAGCTTTCTTT,CASSPPRDRGTEAFF
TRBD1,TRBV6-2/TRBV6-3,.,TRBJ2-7,TGTGCCAGCAGTTCCCCTCTCGGACAGGGTCCATTGTACGAGCAGTACTTC,CASSSPLGQGPLYEQYF
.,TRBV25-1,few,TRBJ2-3,TGTGCCAGCACAGAGGCGGGGACAGATACGCAGTATTTT,CASTEAGTDTQYF